Presented here are 23 T cell receptor beta chains from one specimen sequenced in a study of T-cell memory formation after mild COVID-19. One entry per CDR3 protein results from TCRdb running MiXCR on the 5' RACE reads. The sample shows 210,000 or so distinct CDR3 sequences, around 16% of them seen only once. The sample consisted of PBMCs or a T cell subset sorted from them (not recorded which). The receptors come from an adult woman who had mild COVID-19 (a few samples of this study predate the infection). Cell type and time point are not known.

V gene TRBV6-1 combines with J gene TRBJ1-2; D unclear. CDR3 length equals 15 residues. Germline-derived CDR1 and CDR2 are MNHNS and SASEGT. Trimming left V 5 bases short and J 1 base short, with 14 bases between. Here the CDR3 DNA reads TGTGCCAGCAGTCCATCCTGGCGGGATAACTATGGCTACACCTTC. As protein: CASSPSWRDNYGYTF.

The CDR3: CASSSRQGAYEQYF. CDR3 in DNA: TGTGCCAGCAGCTCGCGACAGGGGGCCTACGAGCAGTACTTC. The genes are TRBV7-2 and TRBJ2-7, with TRBD1 identical over 9 bases. From germline, CDR1 is SGHTA and CDR2 FQGNSA. CDR3 size: 14 residues. V shed 4 bases, J shed 2 bases, and the junction held 3 bases outside the gene matches. The whole variable domain, remainder taken from reference TRBV7-2 and TRBJ2-7, is GAGVSQSPSNKVTEKGKDVELRCDPISGHTALYWYRQSLGQGLEFLIYFQGNSAPDKSGLPSDRFSAERTGGSVSTLTIQRTQQEDSAVYLCASSSRQGAYEQYFGPGTRLTVT.

The chain couples TRBV5-6 to TRBJ1-1, with D hard to call. Trimming took 0 bases from V and 1 from J, leaving 7 bases between them. The length of the CDR3 is 14 residues. The germline V gene has CDR1 SGHDT and CDR2 YYEEEE. CDR3 sequence: CASSLDRPNTEAFF. CDR3 bases: TGTGCCAGCAGCTTGGACCGACCGAACACTGAAGCTTTCTTT.

This clonotype was seen a handful of times. The chain carries TRBV11-3 and TRBJ1-6; D remains unclear. Germline V lookup: CDR1 SGHNT, CDR2 YENEEA. This CDR3 comprises 14 residues. V lost 2 bases and J 5 bases, leaving 7 bases between the germline ends. DNA for the CDR3: TGTGCCAGCAGCTTACTACCGAATAATTCACCCCTCCACTTT. This gives the protein CASSLLPNNSPLHF. The full variable domain, rest sourced from reference TRBV11-3 and TRBJ1-6, is EAGVVQSPRYKIIEKKQPVAFWCNPISGHNTLYWYLQNLGQGPELLIRYENEEAVDDSQLPKDRFSAERLKGVDSTLKIQPAELGDSAVYLCASSLLPNNSPLHFGNGTRLTVT.

This clonotype was observed a handful of times. The rearrangement uses TRBV5-6 and TRBJ2-3; D ambiguous. CDR3 length equals 12 residues. V lost 1 base to trimming and J lost 5 bases, with 5 bases between them. Germline loops: CDR1 SGHDT, CDR2 YYEEEE. In nucleotides, the CDR3 is TGTGCCAGCAGCTTGTCAAGAGATACGCAGTATTTT. Its protein product is CASSLSRDTQYF. Filled out from reference TRBV5-6 and TRBJ2-3, the complete variable domain reads DAGVTQSPTHLIKTRGQQVTLRCSPKSGHDTVSWYQQALGQGPQFIFQYYEEEERQRGNFPDRFSGHQFPNYSSELNVNALLLGDSALYLCASSLSRDTQYFGPGTRLTVL.

In this sample, this clonotype turned up a few times. V and J are TRBV20-1 and TRBJ2-5; D gene unclear. The germline gives CDR1 DFQATT, CDR2 SNEGSKA (reference sequence). The germline V and J ends were trimmed by 3 bases and 0 bases, with 17 bases remaining between them. This CDR3 comprises 16 residues. Written as DNA, the CDR3 is TGCAGTGCTAGGCTTGTTACGACGTCAGACCAAGAGACCCAGTACTTC. Amino acids: CSARLVTTSDQETQYF.

The chain recombines TRBV12-3 or TRBV12-4 with TRBJ2-7; 13 positions match TRBD2. The CDR3 totals 17 residues. V shed 4 bases, J shed 5 bases, and the junction held 11 bases outside the gene matches. CDR3 amino acids: CASSWLILAGGPNEQYF. The CDR3 DNA sequence: TGTGCCAGCAGTTGGCTCATACTAGCGGGGGGGCCTAACGAGCAGTACTTC.

The chain combines TRBV7-9 with TRBJ2-5; D remains unclear. CDR1 and CDR2 from the germline V gene are SEHNR and FQNEAQ (reference sequence). Trimming removed 2 bases at V and 2 bases at J, with 6 bases between. The CDR3 consists of 13 residues. Here the CDR3 DNA reads TGTGCCAGCAGCTTACCCCTACAAGAGACCCAGTACTTC. Its translation is CASSLPLQETQYF.

On this clonotype: The junction shows a germline mismatch at one end, possibly a read error. The chain uses TRBV7-7 and TRBJ2-5; TRBD2 matches 14 bases. The germline V gene has CDR1 SSHAT and CDR2 FNYEAQ (reference sequence). The length of the CDR3 is 16 residues. The CDR3 protein is CASSSGTSGSQETQYF. For the CDR3, the DNA is TGTGCTAGCAGCTCGGGGACTAGCGGGAGCCAAGAGACCCAGTACTTC.

DNA for the CDR3: TGTGCCAGCAGCTTTCACAGGGGGTTCGACGAGCAGTACTTC. It is translated as CASSFHRGFDEQYF. The chain links TRBV6-5 to TRBJ2-7, with 8 bases fitting TRBD1. The CDR3 runs to 14 residues. Germline CDR1 reads MNHEY; CDR2 reads SVGAGI. V gave up 6 bases and J gave up 5 bases; unmatched junction bases: 9.

The chain recombines TRBV9 with TRBJ2-3; 10 bases map to TRBD2. The CDR3 spans 19 residues. Trimming cost V 0 bases and J 4 bases; bases outside gene matches: 14. Germline V gene sequence: CDR1 SGDLS, CDR2 YYNGEE. The CDR3 region is CASSVGRIGLAASADTQYF. DNA for the CDR3: TGTGCCAGCAGCGTAGGGAGAATCGGACTAGCGGCGAGCGCAGATACGCAGTATTTT.

The rearrangement uses TRBV7-8 and TRBJ1-1; perhaps TRBD1 as D (6 bases). V was clipped by 4 bases and J by 1 base, with 10 bases between them. The CDR3 runs to 14 residues. Looked up from germline, CDR1 is SGHVS and CDR2 is FQNEAQ. The CDR3 here is CASSSTGPNTEAFF. CDR3 coding DNA: TGTGCCAGCAGCTCGACAGGCCCGAACACTGAAGCTTTCTTT. The full variable domain, completed using reference TRBV7-8 and TRBJ1-1, is GAGVSQSPRYKVAKRGQDVALRCDPISGHVSLFWYQQALGQGPEFLTYFQNEAQLDKSGLPSDRFFAERPEGSVSTLKIQRTQQEDSAVYLCASSSTGPNTEAFFGQGTRLTVV.

This clonotype turned up a few times. This chain connects TRBV12-3 or TRBV12-4 to TRBJ2-7; tentative D call: TRBD1 (6 bases). Trimming left V 6 bases short and J 4 bases short, with 19 bases between. The length of the CDR3 is 15 residues. CDR3 sequence: CASSSSGTQRYEQYF. The CDR3 DNA follows: TGTGCCAGCAGCTCGTCGGGGACACAACGTTACGAGCAGTACTTC.

The gene calls are TRBV30 and TRBJ2-3; 10 positions match TRBD2. Per germline, CDR1 GTSNPN and CDR2 SVGIG (reference sequence). The ends lost 3 bases at V and 5 bases at J; junction bases unmatched: 14. The CDR3 length is 17 residues. This CDR3 is CAWSGGRAGGLVDTQYF. The CDR3 DNA reads TGTGCCTGGAGCGGAGGCCGAGCGGGGGGGCTTGTAGATACGCAGTATTTT.

In this sample, this clonotype turned up a few times. The chain couples TRBV7-2 to TRBJ2-7; 7 bases map to TRBD1. J lost 3 bases, V lost 4 bases, and 6 bases had no gene match. CDR3 length: 14 amino acids. Germline V CDR1 and CDR2: SGHTA, FQGNSA. As DNA, the CDR3 is TGTGCCAGCAGCTCCGGGACAGATTACTACGAGCAGTACTTC. Residues: CASSSGTDYYEQYF. Full variable domain (missing parts from reference TRBV7-2 and TRBJ2-7): GAGVSQSPSNKVTEKGKDVELRCDPISGHTALYWYRQSLGQGLEFLIYFQGNSAPDKSGLPSDRFSAERTGGSVSTLTIQRTQQEDSAVYLCASSSGTDYYEQYFGPGTRLTVT.

This clonotype was seen only a few times. The rearrangement joins TRBV5-6 to TRBJ1-2; 7 bases are shared with TRBD1. V lost 2 bases, J lost 4 bases, and 8 bases stayed unmatched. CDR3 length: 15 residues. Per germline, CDR1 SGHDT and CDR2 YYEEEE. The CDR3 reads CASSFRTGASYGYTF. The CDR3 coding sequence is TGTGCCAGCAGCTTTAGAACAGGGGCCTCCTATGGCTACACCTTC.

This clonotype showed up just a few times. This chain connects TRBV20-1 to TRBJ2-6; 12 nucleotides match TRBD2. From germline, CDR1 is DFQATT and CDR2 SNEGSKA (reference sequence). The J segment lost 2 bases and the V segment lost 1 base, leaving 6 bases of the junction unmatched. The CDR3 loop spans 18 amino acids. The CDR3 loop is CSARGYGTSGPGANVLTF. CDR3 in DNA: TGCAGTGCTAGAGGTTATGGGACTAGCGGGCCTGGGGCCAACGTCCTGACTTTC.

The chain uses TRBV25-1 and TRBJ1-3, with D uncertain. The CDR3 loop spans 12 amino acids. Trimming stripped 7 bases from V and 8 bases from J, with 12 bases between. Germline lookup yields CDR1 MGHDK and CDR2 SYGVNS. In DNA, the CDR3 is TGTGCCAGCAAGGGTGACCAGCACACCATATATTTT. It is translated as CASKGDQHTIYF. Using reference TRBV25-1 and TRBJ1-3 for the parts outside the CDR3, the full variable domain is EADIYQTPRYLVIGTGKKITLECSQTMGHDKMYWYQQDPGMELHLIHYSYGVNSTEKGDLSSESTVSRIRTEHFPLTLESARPSHTSQYLCASKGDQHTIYFGEGSWLTVV.

This clonotype showed up just a few times. V and J are TRBV7-3 and TRBJ2-1; 10 nucleotides match TRBD1. CDR3 length equals 14 residues. The germline gives CDR1 SGHTA, CDR2 FQGTGA. Losses at the gene ends were 6 bases for V and 10 bases for J; bases not matched to a gene: 9. CDR3 DNA sequence: TGTGCCAGCAGTTCCGGGACAGGGGCTCAGGAGCAGTTCTTC. Its protein product is CASSSGTGAQEQFF.

This clonotype was counted only a few times. The genes are TRBV6-2 or TRBV6-3 and TRBJ2-5; 11 nucleotides align to TRBD2. Per the germline V gene, CDR1 is MNHEY and CDR2 is SVGEGT. The J segment lost 3 bases and the V segment lost 6 bases, leaving 0 bases of the junction unmatched. The CDR3 is 13 amino acids. The CDR3 region is CASRGLAEETQYF. The DNA for the CDR3 is TGTGCCAGCAGGGGACTAGCGGAAGAGACCCAGTACTTC.

This clonotype was seen only a few times. This chain links TRBV5-1 with TRBJ2-5; D is perhaps TRBD1 (5 bases). CDR3 length equals 14 residues. With 2 bases removed from V and 5 bases from J, the gap between germline ends came to 13 bases. Germline V lookup: CDR1 SGHRS, CDR2 YFSETQ. The CDR3 protein is CASSLAGIRETQYF. CDR3 coding DNA: TGCGCCAGCAGCTTAGCAGGGATTCGTGAGACCCAGTACTTC. Variable domain in full (rest from reference TRBV5-1 and TRBJ2-5): KAGVTQTPRYLIKTRGQQVTLSCSPISGHRSVSWYQQTPGQGLQFLFEYFSETQRNKGNFPGRFSGRQFSNSRSEMNVSTLELGDSALYLCASSLAGIRETQYFGPGTRLLVL.

The chain carries TRBV4-1 and TRBJ2-3; 11 positions match TRBD2. The ends lost 1 base at V and 2 bases at J; junction bases unmatched: 2. This CDR3 is built from 16 residues. Germline V gene data show CDR1 as MGHRA and CDR2 as YSYEKL. The chain's CDR3 is CASSQGTSGHTDTQYF. The CDR3 bases are TGCGCCAGCAGCCAAGGGACTAGCGGGCACACAGATACGCAGTATTTT.

The rearrangement links TRBV7-2 to TRBJ1-5; the D gene is possibly TRBD1 (5 bases). V lost 1 base to trimming and J lost 4 bases, with 8 bases between them. The CDR3 is made up of 14 amino acids. CDR1 SGHTA and CDR2 FQGNSA come from the germline V gene. For the CDR3, the DNA is TGTGCCAGCAGCTTAGGGGGCCCTAATCAGCCCCAGCATTTT. Translation gives CASSLGGPNQPQHF.